The 9 T cell receptor beta chains presented below share a single source sample, sequenced in a study of T cell changes during pregnancy in multiple sclerosis. The table came from immunoSEQ multiplex PCR; TCRdb's copy has only in-frame clones and leaves some out. The profile covers approximately 12,000 clones, with about 85% appearing a single time and about 15% taken by the ten largest. The material was CD8+ T cells from peripheral blood mononuclear cells, obtained in the second trimester of pregnancy. All receptors derive from a female donor in good health, enrolled as a control in a pregnancy study.

This sequence joins TRBV5-4 and TRBJ2-7, with 8 bases that match TRBD2. Germline V lookup: CDR1 SGHNT, CDR2 YYREEE (reference sequence). This CDR3 has 15 residues. V was pared by 4 bases and J by 0 bases, with 6 bases of the junction left unmatched. CDR3 in amino acids: CASSLKRESSYEQYF. CDR3 sequence (DNA): TGTGCCAGCAGCCTAAAGCGGGAGAGCTCCTACGAGCAGTACTTC.

The chain uses TRBV11-2 and TRBJ2-1; 7 positions agree with TRBD1. CDR1 and CDR2 (germline): SGHAT, FQNNGV. Trimming removed 3 bases from V and 0 bases from J; junction bases left unmatched: 8. CDR3 length: 17 amino acids. This chain's CDR3 is CASSFIEGQSSYNEQFF. CDR3 nucleotides: TGTGCCAGCAGCTTTATCGAGGGACAGAGCTCCTACAATGAGCAGTTCTTC.

The chain employs TRBV7-9 and TRBJ2-1; D not resolved. Trimming stripped 3 bases from V and 6 bases from J, with 9 bases between. The CDR3 spans 13 residues. Germline V gene data show CDR1 as SEHNR and CDR2 as FQNEAQ (reference sequence). Written as DNA, the CDR3 is TGTGCCAGCAGCTTGGGCCAGTTCAATGAGCAGTTCTTC. It yields the protein CASSLGQFNEQFF.

The rearrangement uses TRBV4-2 and TRBJ1-1; 10 bases are a match to TRBD1. The CDR3 runs 12 residues. The junction had 4 bases not matched to a gene; V was cut back by 4 bases and J by 11 bases. Germline-derived CDR1 and CDR2 are LGHNA and YNFKEQ. CDR3 region: CASSPGTGEAFF. CDR3 DNA sequence: TGTGCCAGCAGCCCGGGGACAGGGGAGGCTTTCTTT.

This chain joins TRBV11-2 and TRBJ2-4, with a possible D match to TRBD2 (5 bases). The germline V gene has CDR1 SGHAT and CDR2 FQNNGV. Trimming pared 5 bases from V and 9 bases from J, leaving 20 bases between. The CDR3 has 15 amino acids. CDR3 in DNA: TGTGCCAGCAGCCCTTCGGAAGCCCTCCGGGGCATTCAGTACTTC. It codes for CASSPSEALRGIQYF.

This clone has a single count. The chain employs TRBV30 and TRBJ2-7; D is possibly TRBD1 (5 bases). In germline, CDR1 is GTSNPN, CDR2 SVGIG (reference sequence). CDR3 length: 12 residues. The germline V and J ends were trimmed by 1 base and 2 bases, with 6 bases remaining between them. CDR3 amino acids: CAWSGRAYEQYF. CDR3 nucleotide sequence: TGTGCCTGGAGTGGCAGGGCCTACGAGCAGTACTTC. Variable domain in full (rest from reference TRBV30 and TRBJ2-7): SQTIHQWPATLVQPVGSPLSLECTVEGTSNPNLYWYRQAAGRGLQLLFYSVGIGQISSEVPQNLSASRPQDRQFILSSKKLLLSDSGFYLCAWSGRAYEQYFGPGTRLTVT.

The rearrangement uses TRBV12-5 and TRBJ2-1, with 7 bases that match TRBD2. This CDR3 has 16 amino acids. V was clipped by 5 bases and J by 4 bases; unmatched bases: 11. Germline V gene data show CDR1 as LGHNT and CDR2 as FRNRAP. The CDR3 sequence: CASGPSNSGPYNEQFF. CDR3 bases: TGTGCTAGTGGTCCCTCGAATAGCGGGCCATACAATGAGCAGTTCTTC.

This sequence joins TRBV12-5 and TRBJ2-1; 8 positions agree with TRBD1. CDR3 length: 15 residues. In germline, CDR1 is LGHNT, CDR2 FRNRAP. The V gene end was trimmed by 2 bases and the J gene end by 9 bases; junction bases not matched to a gene: 9. CDR3 protein: CASGLSQGVVGEQFF. In DNA, the CDR3 is TGTGCTAGTGGTTTGTCACAGGGGGTGGTAGGTGAGCAGTTCTTC.

The rearrangement links TRBV19 to TRBJ2-1; 14 positions agree with TRBD2. The germline V gene has CDR1 LNHDA and CDR2 SQIVND (reference sequence). The J segment lost 7 bases and the V segment lost 9 bases, leaving 8 bases of the junction unmatched. The CDR3 has 15 amino acids. The CDR3 here is CASNGLAGGLNEQFF. In DNA form, the CDR3 reads TGTGCCAGCAACGGACTAGCGGGAGGTTTGAATGAGCAGTTCTTC.